This T cell receptor beta chain emerged from a study of metastatic and nonmetastatic thyroid tumors. Study context: A comparison of repertoires was made across blood and tumor or nodule tissue from malignant and benign thyroid patients.

TCRdb re-called the PCR reads with MiXCR. The sample holds fewer than 25,000 clones, 23% seen once. The sample holds a few counts of this clone. Patients underwent thyroid surgery, and none had received any treatment before it. The CDR3 sequence is 12 residues long. Per the germline V gene, CDR1 is MGHDK and CDR2 is SYGVNS. V shed 7 bases and J shed 3 bases, with 9 bases lying between them. Sample: blood. The receptor was isolated from a male donor with papillary thyroid cancer or a benign thyroid nodule (not recorded which). Some clones in this sample may be carry-over from other donors' samples. The chain joins TRBV25-1 to TRBJ1-2, with D hard to call. CDR3 bases: TGTGCCAGCATGTATGGGGACTATGGCTACACCTTC. Amino acid sequence: CASMYGDYGYTF.